This TCR beta chain was captured by sequencing in a study of molecular identifiers for immune sequencing clone quantification. Libraries from naive CD8 cells were generated from approximately 20,000 to 980,000 sorted cells (with 10%, 30% or 50% RNA). V was shortened by 4 bases and J by 4 bases, with 17 bases between the two germline ends. CDR1 and CDR2 from the germline V gene are ENHRY and SYGVKD. The CDR3 covers 15 residues. Previously described methods and listed TCR primers were employed for the bulk TCR libraries. TCRdb redid the calling of the PCR reads with MiXCR, one entry per CDR3 protein. This sample has some 650,000 distinct CDR3 sequences, with about 20% found just once. Study-wide points: Should identical TCR molecules share a barcode, the sizes of highly expanded clones could be underestimated.

Remarks on this clonotype: What it binds is unknown.

This TCR was recovered from a human donor in good health. Some libraries in this study had Jurkat cell RNA spiked in. Material for sequencing was naive CD8+ T cells from blood, with Jurkat cell RNA spiked in. Subset defined: FACS-sorted CD8+CD4-CCR7+CD45RA+ naive T cells. The V call is TRBV10-3, the J call TRBJ2-7; D perhaps matches TRBD1 (6 bases). Written as DNA, the CDR3 is TGTGCCATCAGTGCGGGACATGGGAATGAATACGAGCAGTACTTC. Translated, it gives CAISAGHGNEYEQYF.